A single T cell receptor (beta chain) is shown here with its context. Some clones are missing from TCRdb's copy, which holds only in-frame ones; the method was immunoSEQ multiplex PCR. In the table there are 150,000 to 200,000 clones, roughly 83% of which are singletons. The CDR3 sequence is 14 residues long. From germline, CDR1 is SGHVS and CDR2 FNYEAQ. The ends were cut back, 4 bases at V and 9 bases at J, with 16 bases in the middle. This sample is drawn from a study of cytomegalovirus exposure and HLA in healthy donors. This chain uses TRBV7-6 with TRBJ2-1; possible D gene TRBD1, 6 bases. The sample taken for sequencing was PBMCs. The sequence was collected from a woman aged 18-30 years in good health and CMV-seronegative. Here the CDR3 reads CASSSLQQGPEQFF. The DNA for the CDR3 is TGTGCCAGCAGCTCCTTACAACAGGGTCCTGAGCAGTTCTTC.